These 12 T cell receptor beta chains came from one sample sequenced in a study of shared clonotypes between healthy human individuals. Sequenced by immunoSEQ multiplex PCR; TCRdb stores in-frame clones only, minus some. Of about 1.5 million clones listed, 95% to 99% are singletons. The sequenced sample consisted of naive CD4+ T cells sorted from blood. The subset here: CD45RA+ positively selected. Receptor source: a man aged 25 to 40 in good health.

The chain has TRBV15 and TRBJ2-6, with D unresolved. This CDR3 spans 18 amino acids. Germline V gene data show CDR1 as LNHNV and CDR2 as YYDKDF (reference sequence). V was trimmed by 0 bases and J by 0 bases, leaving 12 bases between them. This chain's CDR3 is CATSRDLIQTSGANVLTF. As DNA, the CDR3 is TGTGCCACCAGCAGAGATCTAATCCAGACCTCTGGGGCCAACGTCCTGACTTTC.

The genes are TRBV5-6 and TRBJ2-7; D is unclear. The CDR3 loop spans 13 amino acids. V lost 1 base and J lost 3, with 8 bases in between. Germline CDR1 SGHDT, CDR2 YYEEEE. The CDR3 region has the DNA TGTGCCAGCAGCTTGATAGGAGTCTACGAGCAGTACTTC. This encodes CASSLIGVYEQYF.

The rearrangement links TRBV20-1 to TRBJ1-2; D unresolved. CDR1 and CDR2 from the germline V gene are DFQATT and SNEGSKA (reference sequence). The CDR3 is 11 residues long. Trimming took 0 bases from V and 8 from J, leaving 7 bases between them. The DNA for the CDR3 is TGCAGTGCTAGAGAGGAGATCGGCTACACCTTC. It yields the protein CSAREEIGYTF.

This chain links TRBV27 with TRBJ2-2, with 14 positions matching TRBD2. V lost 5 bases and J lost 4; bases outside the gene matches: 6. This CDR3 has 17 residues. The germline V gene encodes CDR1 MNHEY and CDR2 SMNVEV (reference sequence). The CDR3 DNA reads TGTGCCAGCAGTATCCGACTAGCGGGAGGGAGCACCGGGGAGCTGTTTTTT. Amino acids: CASSIRLAGGSTGELFF.

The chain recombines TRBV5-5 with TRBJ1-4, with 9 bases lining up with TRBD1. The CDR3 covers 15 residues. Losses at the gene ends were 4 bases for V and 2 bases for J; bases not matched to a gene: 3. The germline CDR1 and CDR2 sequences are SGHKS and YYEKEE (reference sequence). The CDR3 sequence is CASSPTGGTNEKLFF. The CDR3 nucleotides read TGTGCCAGCAGCCCAACAGGGGGCACTAATGAAAAACTGTTTTTT.

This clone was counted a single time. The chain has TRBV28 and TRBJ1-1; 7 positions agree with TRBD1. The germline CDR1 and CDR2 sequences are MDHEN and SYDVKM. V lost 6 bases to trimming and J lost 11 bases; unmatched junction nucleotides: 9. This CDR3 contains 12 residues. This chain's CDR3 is CASRDWTGRAFF. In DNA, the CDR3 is TGTGCCAGCAGAGATTGGACAGGCAGGGCTTTCTTT.

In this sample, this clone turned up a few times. CDR3 nucleotide sequence: TGCACCGCTCGGAAAGGTCCCCCGGATGGCTACACCTTC. Translating gives CTARKGPPDGYTF. This chain connects TRBV29-1 to TRBJ1-2; D remains unclear. Germline CDR1 reads SQVTM; CDR2 reads ANQGSEA. This CDR3 is 13 amino acids long.

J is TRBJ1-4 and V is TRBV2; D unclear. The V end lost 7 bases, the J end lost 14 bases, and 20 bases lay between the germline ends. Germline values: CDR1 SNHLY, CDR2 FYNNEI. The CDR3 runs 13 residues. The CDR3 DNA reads TGTGCCAGCAAGGCAGGCCCGATAACGAATCTGTTTTTT. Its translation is CASKAGPITNLFF.

The CDR3 spells CASSPVTGAVNTEAFF. The CDR3 nucleotides read TGTGCCAGCTCACCAGTCACAGGGGCCGTGAACACTGAAGCTTTCTTT. V is TRBV18 and J is TRBJ1-1; the match to TRBD1 covers 7 bases. Germline-derived CDR1 and CDR2 are KGHSH and LQKENI. The CDR3 is 16 residues long. V lost 2 bases to trimming and J lost 0 bases; unmatched junction nucleotides: 6.

This CDR3 reads CASSPDRHNQPQHF. The CDR3 DNA is TGTGCCAGCAGCCCCGACAGGCACAATCAGCCCCAGCATTTT. The chain is built from TRBV27 and TRBJ1-5; D might be TRBD1 (6 bases). The V and J ends lost 6 bases and 3 bases respectively, with 12 bases between them. Germline CDR1 MNHEY, CDR2 SMNVEV (reference sequence). The CDR3 totals 14 residues.

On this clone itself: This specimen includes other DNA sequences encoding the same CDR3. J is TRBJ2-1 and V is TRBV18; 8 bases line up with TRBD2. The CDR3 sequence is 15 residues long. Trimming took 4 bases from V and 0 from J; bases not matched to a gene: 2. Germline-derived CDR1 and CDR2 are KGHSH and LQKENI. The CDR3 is CASSLAGFSYNEQFF. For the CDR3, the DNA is TGTGCCAGCTCACTAGCGGGGTTCTCCTACAATGAGCAGTTCTTC.

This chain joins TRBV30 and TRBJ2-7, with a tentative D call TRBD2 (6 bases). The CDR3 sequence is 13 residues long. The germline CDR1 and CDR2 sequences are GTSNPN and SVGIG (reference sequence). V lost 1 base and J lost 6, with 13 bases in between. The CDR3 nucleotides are TGTGCCTGGAGTGCCCGGACGCGGGGCGAGCAGTACTTC. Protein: CAWSARTRGEQYF. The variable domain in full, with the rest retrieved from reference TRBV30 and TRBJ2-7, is SQTIHQWPATLVQPVGSPLSLECTVEGTSNPNLYWYRQAAGRGLQLLFYSVGIGQISSEVPQNLSASRPQDRQFILSSKKLLLSDSGFYLCAWSARTRGEQYFGPGTRLTVT.